This TCR beta chain emerged from a study of blood T cell repertoires in COVID-19. In the authors' methods: Counts of nucleated cells, estimated from reference gene primer amplification, were obtained. Profiled with immunoSEQ multiplex PCR; TCRdb holds only in-frame clones, not every one. D and trimming come from the DNA, and the V and J calls and clone size come from that table. Here the sample spans around 250,000 clones, approximately 90% being singletons. This TCR came from a human donor in a cohort exposed to, infected with or recovered from COVID-19 (not recorded which). The donor label of this sample is uncertain. Sequencing was done on a sample of PBMCs or T cells enriched from blood (not recorded which).

CDR3 nucleotides: TGTGCCTGGAGTCGGTACTTCGACAGAAACACTGAAGCTTTCTTT. Protein product: CAWSRYFDRNTEAFF. The genes are TRBV30 and TRBJ1-1; tentatively, D is TRBD1 (5 bases). Trimming took off 2 bases at V and 2 bases at J, with 15 bases between the two ends. Germline CDR1 reads GTSNPN; CDR2 reads SVGIG (reference sequence). The CDR3 covers 15 residues.